Sequencing of this T cell receptor beta chain was carried out in a study of shared clonotypes between healthy human individuals. General observations from the study: Larger estimated richness was generally seen in naive subsets than in memory subsets.

As for this clone: The target antigen is unknown.

Here immunoSEQ multiplex PCR was the method, and the copy in TCRdb shows in-frame clones only, minus some. The sample holds about 2.1 million clones; around 93% are singletons and the top ten take about 1.7%. CD45RO-negative, CCR7-positively selected cells formed the naive CD8 fraction, excluding terminally differentiated effector memory CD45RA+ cells. The sequenced material came from naive CD8+ T cells from PBMCs. This clonotype was sampled from a man aged 18 to 29 in good health. Some clones in this sample may be carry-over from other donors' samples.

The chain's CDR3 is CASSITSSYNEQFF. In nucleotides, the CDR3 is TGTGCCAGTTCTATTACCAGCTCCTACAATGAGCAGTTCTTC. The V gene is TRBV11-2, the J gene TRBJ2-1; no clear D gene. The CDR3 contains 14 residues. Germline CDR1 reads SGHAT; CDR2 reads FQNNGV. V gave up 9 bases and J gave up 0 bases, with 12 bases separating them.